This TCR beta chain emerged from a study of Tregs in tolerant kidney transplant recipients. Germline values: CDR1 SGHNT, CDR2 YENEEA. This CDR3 has 15 residues. Trimming shortened V by 5 bases and J by 0 bases, and 11 bases separated the two germline ends. Worth noting for this clone: Its antigen remains unidentified.

TCRdb's table, derived via immunoSEQ multiplex PCR, lists solely in-frame clones and lacks some. Among 90,000 to 120,000 clones listed, around 87% were seen once. Study-level results: Findings come from small patient numbers and require larger validation. Some patients' samples used different primers over time, so nucleotide sequences weren't comparable. No direct test of biological reproducibility was done here.

CD4+CD25+CD127- Tregs, CD4+CD25- non-Tregs, CD4 and CD8 cells were sorted. The chain carries TRBV11-3 and TRBJ2-1, with D possibly being TRBD1 (5 bases). The sequences come from CD4+ T cells from blood, collected before the transplant. The source is a human donor who received a combined kidney and bone marrow transplant. CDR3 region: CASSPRQSSYNEQFF. In nucleotides, the CDR3 is TGTGCCAGCAGCCCAAGACAGAGCTCCTACAATGAGCAGTTCTTC.